The rows below give T cell receptor beta chains drawn from one sample of a study of shared T cell receptors in the human thymus. The data were produced by immunoSEQ multiplex PCR, yet TCRdb's version contains in-frame clones alone and is incomplete. The top ten clones hold about 0.036% of a sample with around 68,000 clones, roughly 96% of them seen once. The sequenced sample consisted of thymocytes. Receptors originate from a human donor. Each CDR3 is given with its conserved first and last residue. The D gene is left open where the match is weak. Some rows have no size entry. The others give once, few or many, or a class for an expanded clone.

TRBJ1-5 | TRBV19 | . | . | CASSIDRSLNQPQHF | TGTGCCAGTAGTATAGACAGGTCCTTAAATCAGCCCCAGCATTTT
TRBJ1-1 | TRBV11-2 | . | . | CASSLEDSQPEAFF | TGTGCCAGCAGCTTAGAGGACAGCCAGCCTGAAGCTTTCTTT
TRBJ2-5 | TRBV6-6 | . | . | CASGAGTQYF | TGTGCCAGCGGTGCGGGGACCCAGTACTTC
TRBJ2-1 | TRBV4-2 | TRBD1 | . | CASSYAPGQHLMSSYNEQFF | TGTGCCAGCAGCTATGCCCCGGGACAGCACCTCATGAGCTCCTACAATGAGCAGTTCTTC
TRBJ2-5 | TRBV4-1 | TRBD2 | . | CASSQDLRPSGDQETQYF | TGCGCCAGCAGCCAAGATCTGAGGCCTAGCGGGGACCAAGAGACCCAGTACTTC
TRBJ2-7 | TRBV6-6 | . | . | CASSYEDRALGGEQYF | TGTGCCAGCAGTTACGAAGACAGGGCCCTGGGGGGGGAGCAGTACTTC
TRBJ2-7 | TRBV4-1 | TRBD1 | . | CASSLEPGTVTYEQYF | TGCGCCAGCAGCCTAGAACCAGGGACAGTAACCTACGAGCAGTACTTC
TRBJ1-1 | TRBV5-1 | TRBD1 | . | CASSITRGGTEAFF | TGCGCCAGCAGCATAACCAGGGGGGGAACTGAAGCTTTCTTT
TRBJ2-2 | TRBV7-3 | . | . | CASSLTTMRSTGELFF | TGTGCCAGCAGCTTAACGACCATGCGAAGCACCGGGGAGCTGTTTTTT
TRBJ1-1 | TRBV25-1 | . | . | CAGSEFNRVNTEAFF | TGTGCCGGCAGTGAATTCAACAGAGTGAACACTGAAGCTTTCTTT
TRBJ1-4 | TRBV4-1 | . | once | CASSQDCEIKNEKLFF | TGCGCCAGCAGCCAAGATTGTGAAATAAAAAATGAAAAACTGTTTTTT
TRBJ2-7 | TRBV5-6 | . | . | CASRSYSTDEQYF | TGTGCCAGCAGGTCCTATAGCACCGACGAGCAGTACTTC
TRBJ2-1 | TRBV12-5 | . | . | CASGLPRGASGDPYNEQFF | TGTGCTAGTGGTTTGCCTAGGGGGGCCAGCGGGGACCCATACAATGAGCAGTTCTTC
TRBJ2-3 | TRBV18 | . | . | CASSPMAGYGDTQYF | TGTGCCAGCTCACCTATGGCAGGGTATGGAGATACGCAGTATTTT